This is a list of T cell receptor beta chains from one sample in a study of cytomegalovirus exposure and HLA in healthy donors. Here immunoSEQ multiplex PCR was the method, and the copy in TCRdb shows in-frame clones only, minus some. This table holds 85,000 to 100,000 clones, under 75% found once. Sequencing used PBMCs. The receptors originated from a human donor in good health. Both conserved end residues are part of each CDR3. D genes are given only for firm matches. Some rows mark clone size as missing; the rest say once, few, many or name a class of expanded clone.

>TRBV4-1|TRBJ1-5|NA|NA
CASSQDGGINQPQHF
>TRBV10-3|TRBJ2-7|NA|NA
CAISEGKGPYEQYF
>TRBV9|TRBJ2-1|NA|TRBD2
CASSVELAGGNEQFF
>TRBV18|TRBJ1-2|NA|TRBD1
CASSPETGGGGYTF
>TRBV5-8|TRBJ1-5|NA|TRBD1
CASSFGGQGHQPQHF
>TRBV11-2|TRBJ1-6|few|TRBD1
CASSLGQGANSPLHF
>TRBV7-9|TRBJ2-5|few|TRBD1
CASSPLWTGVTETQYF
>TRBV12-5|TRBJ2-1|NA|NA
CASGLTVYNEQFF
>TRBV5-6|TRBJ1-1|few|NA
CASSPLTPMNTEAFF
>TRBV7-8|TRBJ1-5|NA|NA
CASSVSNQPQHF
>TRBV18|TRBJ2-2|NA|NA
CAGSPLANTGELFF
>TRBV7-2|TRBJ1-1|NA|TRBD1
CASSLARQGRLANTEAFF
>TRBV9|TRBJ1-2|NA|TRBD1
CASSVGEDRGHGYTF
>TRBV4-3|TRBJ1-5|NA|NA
CASSQDQGQPQHF
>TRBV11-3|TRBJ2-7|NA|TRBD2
CASSLRVGLNAYEQYF
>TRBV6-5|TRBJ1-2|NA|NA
CASSLGAQTDGYTF
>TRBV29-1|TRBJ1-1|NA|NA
CSVGPGQGGLNTEAFF
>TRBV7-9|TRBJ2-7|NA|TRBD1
CASSWTGPHRGDPYEQYF
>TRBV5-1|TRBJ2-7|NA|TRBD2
CASSRGLAGGEQYF
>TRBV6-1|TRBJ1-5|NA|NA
CASSELYQPQHF
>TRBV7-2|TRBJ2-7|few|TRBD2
CASSRALAGGYEQYF
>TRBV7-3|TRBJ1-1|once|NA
CASSLNPTVNTEAFF
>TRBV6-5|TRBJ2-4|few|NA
CASSRTRGSGNIQYF
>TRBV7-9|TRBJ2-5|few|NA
CASSRGIGAAGETQYF
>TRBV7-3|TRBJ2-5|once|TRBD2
CASSLIGLAVQETQYF
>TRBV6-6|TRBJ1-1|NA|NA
CASSYTDTEAFF
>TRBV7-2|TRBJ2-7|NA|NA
CASSLRGQHPYEQYF
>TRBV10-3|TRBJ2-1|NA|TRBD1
CAISVQGAGGNEQFF
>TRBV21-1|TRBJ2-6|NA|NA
CASSKDHRGQSGANVLTF
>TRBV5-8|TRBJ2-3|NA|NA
CASSTPAAGTQYF
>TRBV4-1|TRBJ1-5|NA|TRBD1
CASSQDRGQGIQPQHF
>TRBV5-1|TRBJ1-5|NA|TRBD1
CASSSSPGQINQPQHF
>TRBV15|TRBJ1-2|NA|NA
CATSRDLGEAYGYTF
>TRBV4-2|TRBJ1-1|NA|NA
CASSQSRGMNTEAFF
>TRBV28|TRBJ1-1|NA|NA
CASSSIYKNTEAFF
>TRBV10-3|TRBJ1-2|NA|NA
CAISETGLSNYGYTF
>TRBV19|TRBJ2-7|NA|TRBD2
CASRILAGGSYEQYF
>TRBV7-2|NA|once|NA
CASSFSPTYEQYF
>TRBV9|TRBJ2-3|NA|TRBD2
CASSVAVSGGDTQYF
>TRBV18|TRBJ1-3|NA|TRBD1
CASSPPRDRALSSGNTIYF
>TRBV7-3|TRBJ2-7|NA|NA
CASSLNAGRAYEQYF
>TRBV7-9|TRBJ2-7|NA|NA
CASSLLGAAPSYEQYF
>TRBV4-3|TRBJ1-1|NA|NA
CASSRRGLGSTEAFF
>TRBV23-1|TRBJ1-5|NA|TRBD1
CASSQSTQGAGQPQHF
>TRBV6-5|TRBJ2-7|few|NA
CASSYSRTVDEQYF
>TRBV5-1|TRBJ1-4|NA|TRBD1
CASSSPTGGSEKLFF
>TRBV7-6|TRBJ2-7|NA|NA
CASSLEPGTSYEQYF
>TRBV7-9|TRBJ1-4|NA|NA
CASSRATNEKLFF
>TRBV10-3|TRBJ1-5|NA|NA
CAISESAGNSNQPQHF
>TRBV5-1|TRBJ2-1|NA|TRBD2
CASSLEAGGFYNEQFF